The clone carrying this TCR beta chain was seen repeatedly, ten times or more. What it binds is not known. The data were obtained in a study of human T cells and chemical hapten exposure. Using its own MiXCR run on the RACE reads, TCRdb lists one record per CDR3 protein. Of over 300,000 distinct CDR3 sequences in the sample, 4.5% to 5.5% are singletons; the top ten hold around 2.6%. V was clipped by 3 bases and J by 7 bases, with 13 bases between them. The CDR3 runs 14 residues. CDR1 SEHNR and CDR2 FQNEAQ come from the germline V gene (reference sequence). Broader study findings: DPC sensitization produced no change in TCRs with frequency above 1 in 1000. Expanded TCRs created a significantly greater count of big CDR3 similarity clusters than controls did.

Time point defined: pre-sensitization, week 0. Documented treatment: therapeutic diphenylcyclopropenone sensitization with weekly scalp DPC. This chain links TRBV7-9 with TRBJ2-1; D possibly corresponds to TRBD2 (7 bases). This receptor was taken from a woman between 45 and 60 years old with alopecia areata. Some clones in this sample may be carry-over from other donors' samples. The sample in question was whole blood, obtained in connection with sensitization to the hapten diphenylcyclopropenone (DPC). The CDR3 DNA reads TGTGCCAGCAGCTTGGAGGGGGGGCGAAATGAGCAGTTCTTC. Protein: CASSLEGGRNEQFF.